Sequencing of this T cell receptor (beta chain) was carried out in a study of neurological immune-mediated disorders. General study points: In HTLV-1-associated myelopathy, TCR clonal expansion was greatest, and in multiple sclerosis it was least, below healthy controls. None of the CDR3 amino acid sequences in expanded clones turned up in more than one subject, which points to private repertoires in all groups.

This clonotype was counted at least ten times. Its antigen is currently unknown. As for the cDNA, it was generated by 5'RACE with 10-nucleotide random UMIs. A single run covered 15-18 subjects with over 170 million TCR-beta sequences. TCRdb re-called the 5' RACE reads with MiXCR, one entry per CDR3 protein. Of approximately 49,000 distinct CDR3 sequences detected, approximately 11% appear once; the ten largest clones hold about 1.6%. Time point here: longitudinal time-point 1 (baseline). The V and J ends lost 7 bases and 5 bases, in that order; junction bases with no gene match: 16. From germline, CDR1 is SQVTM and CDR2 ANQGSEA. The CDR3 has 15 residues.

This TCR derives from a middle-aged woman in good health. This rearrangement joins TRBV29-1 to TRBJ2-7; TRBD2 agrees at 8 bases. Sequenced input: PBMCs. The DNA of the CDR3 is TGCAGCGGGGGAATCAGCGGGAGTAGTTCCCACGAGCAGTACTTC. This encodes CSGGISGSSSHEQYF.